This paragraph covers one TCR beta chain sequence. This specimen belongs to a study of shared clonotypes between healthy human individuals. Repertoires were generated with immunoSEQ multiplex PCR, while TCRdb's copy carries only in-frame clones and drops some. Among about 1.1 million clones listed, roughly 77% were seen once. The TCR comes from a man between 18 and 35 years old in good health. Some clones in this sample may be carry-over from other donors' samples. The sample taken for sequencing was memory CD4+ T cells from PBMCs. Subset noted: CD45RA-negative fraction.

CDR3 sequence: CAGGTDGDTIYF. In DNA form, the CDR3 reads TGTGCCGGAGGGACAGACGGGGACACCATATATTTT. This chain uses TRBV2 with TRBJ1-3; 7 bases agree with TRBD1. Germline-derived CDR1 and CDR2 are SNHLY and FYNNEI. The V segment lost 11 bases and the J segment 8 bases; nucleotides outside the gene matches: 9. This CDR3 contains 12 residues.